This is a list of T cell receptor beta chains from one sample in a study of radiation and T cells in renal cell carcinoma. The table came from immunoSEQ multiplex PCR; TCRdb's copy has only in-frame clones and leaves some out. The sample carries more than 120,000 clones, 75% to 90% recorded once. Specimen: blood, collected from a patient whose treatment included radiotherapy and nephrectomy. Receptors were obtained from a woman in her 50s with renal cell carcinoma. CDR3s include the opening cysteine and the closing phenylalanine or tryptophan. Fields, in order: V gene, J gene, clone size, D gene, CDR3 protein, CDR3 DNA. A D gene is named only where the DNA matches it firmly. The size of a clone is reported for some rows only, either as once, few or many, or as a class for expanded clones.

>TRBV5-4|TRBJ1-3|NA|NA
CASSVGNTIYF
TGTGCCAGCAGCGTGGGAAACACCATATATTTT
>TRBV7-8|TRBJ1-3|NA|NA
CASSWAGTQGNTIYF
TGTGCCAGCAGCTGGGCCGGGACACAAGGAAACACCATATATTTT
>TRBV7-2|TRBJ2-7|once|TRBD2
CASSSPSGGDDYEQYF
TGTGCCAGCAGCTCGCCGAGCGGGGGGGATGACTACGAGCAGTACTTC
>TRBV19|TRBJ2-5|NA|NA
CASSIVYTSEETQYF
TGTGCCAGTAGTATAGTTTACACCTCCGAGGAGACCCAGTACTTC
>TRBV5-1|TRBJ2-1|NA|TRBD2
CASSLGLAGVNEQFF
TGCGCCAGCAGCTTAGGTCTAGCGGGGGTCAATGAGCAGTTCTTC
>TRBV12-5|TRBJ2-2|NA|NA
CASGPGDTGELFF
TGTGCTAGTGGTCCGGGTGACACCGGGGAGCTGTTTTTT
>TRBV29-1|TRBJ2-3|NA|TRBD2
CSVVPGGAGDTQYF
TGCAGCGTTGTACCCGGGGGGGCAGGGGATACGCAGTATTTT
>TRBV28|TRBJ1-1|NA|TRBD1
CASREPGDSRNTEAFF
TGTGCCAGCAGAGAACCCGGGGACAGCAGAAACACTGAAGCTTTCTTT
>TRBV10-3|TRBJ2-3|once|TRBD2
CAISGRADTQYF
TGTGCCATCAGCGGGAGGGCAGATACGCAGTATTTT
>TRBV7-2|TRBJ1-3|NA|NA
CASSLGVGAGNTIYF
TGTGCCAGCAGCTTAGGCGTCGGGGCTGGAAACACCATATATTTT
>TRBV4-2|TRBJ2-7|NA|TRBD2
CASAAGASGYSYEQYF
TGTGCCAGCGCCGCTGGGGCTAGCGGTTACTCCTACGAGCAGTACTTC
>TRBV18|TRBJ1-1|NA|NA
CASSLTDRAFF
TGTGCCAGCTCACTTACTGACCGGGCTTTCTTT
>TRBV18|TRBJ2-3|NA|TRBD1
CASSPRGQGDTQYF
TGTGCCAGCTCACCGAGGGGACAGGGGGATACGCAGTATTTT
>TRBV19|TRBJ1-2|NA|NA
CASRETGRETYGYTF
TGTGCCAGTAGGGAGACGGGACGAGAGACCTATGGCTACACCTTC
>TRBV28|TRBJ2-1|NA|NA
CASFGHLPYNEQFF
TGTGCCAGCTTTGGACATCTCCCCTACAATGAGCAGTTCTTC
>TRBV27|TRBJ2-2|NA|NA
CASRAGELFF
TGTGCCAGCAGAGCCGGGGAGCTGTTTTTT